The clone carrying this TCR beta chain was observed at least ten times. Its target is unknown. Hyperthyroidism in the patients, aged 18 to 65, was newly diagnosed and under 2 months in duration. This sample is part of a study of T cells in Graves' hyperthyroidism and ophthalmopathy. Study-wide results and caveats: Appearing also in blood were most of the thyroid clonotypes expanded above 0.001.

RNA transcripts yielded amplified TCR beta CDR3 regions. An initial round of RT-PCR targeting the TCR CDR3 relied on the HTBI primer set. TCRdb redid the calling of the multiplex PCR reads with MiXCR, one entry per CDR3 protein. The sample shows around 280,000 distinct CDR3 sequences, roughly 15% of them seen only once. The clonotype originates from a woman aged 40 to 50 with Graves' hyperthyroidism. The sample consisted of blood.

The CDR3, as DNA: TGTGCCAGCCGAGTTGTGGGACAGGGGGTCGAGCAGTTCTTC. Its translation is CASRVVGQGVEQFF. The chain uses TRBV6-2 or TRBV6-3 and TRBJ2-1, with 11 nucleotides matching TRBD1. V dropped 8 bases and J dropped 10; count of bases not matched to a gene: 10. Germline V gives CDR1 MNHEY, CDR2 SVGEGT. The CDR3 runs to 14 residues.